Given below is one TCR beta chain in context. As yet, its antigen is unknown. CDR1 MGHDK and CDR2 SYGVNS come from the germline V gene. The CDR3 has 16 amino acids. The germline V and J ends were trimmed by 3 bases and 1 base, with 13 bases remaining between them. The sample is drawn from a study of identical twins. General study results and limits: Out-of-frame alpha sequences shared between twins exhibited an excess of low generation probability. While abundant cord blood beta clonotypes carried fewer insertions, memory repertoires showed no such pattern.

TCRdb analysed the 5' RACE reads with MiXCR anew, one entry per CDR3 protein. The data hold about 660,000 distinct CDR3 sequences, with less than 10% observed a single time. These data also formed part of another study, on yellow fever vaccine responses in identical twins. That work adds: Vaccine-induced T cell responses in twins were reportedly observed to appear partly convergent, partly personalized.

Sequencing used PBMCs. The chain is built from TRBV25-1 and TRBJ1-5, with D possibly matching TRBD1 (6 bases). The receptor's source is a young woman in good health. CDR3 nucleotides: TGTGCCAGCAGTGACGGGTCAACAGGGAGCAATCAGCCCCAGCATTTT. Translation gives CASSDGSTGSNQPQHF.